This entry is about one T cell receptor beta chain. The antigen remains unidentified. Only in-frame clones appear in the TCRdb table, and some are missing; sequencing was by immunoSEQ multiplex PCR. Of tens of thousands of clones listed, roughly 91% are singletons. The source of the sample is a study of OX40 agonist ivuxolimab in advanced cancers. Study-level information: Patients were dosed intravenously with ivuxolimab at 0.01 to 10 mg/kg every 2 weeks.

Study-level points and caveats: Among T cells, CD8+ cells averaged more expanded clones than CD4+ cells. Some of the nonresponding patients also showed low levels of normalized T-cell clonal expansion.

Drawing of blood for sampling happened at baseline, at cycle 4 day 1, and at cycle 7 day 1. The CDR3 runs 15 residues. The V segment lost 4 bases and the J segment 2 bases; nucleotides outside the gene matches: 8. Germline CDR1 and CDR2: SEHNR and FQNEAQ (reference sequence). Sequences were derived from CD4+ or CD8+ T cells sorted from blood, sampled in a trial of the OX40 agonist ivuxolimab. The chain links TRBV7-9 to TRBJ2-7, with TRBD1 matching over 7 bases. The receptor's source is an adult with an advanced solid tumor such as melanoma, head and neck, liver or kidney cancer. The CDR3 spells CASSSDRQHPYEQYV. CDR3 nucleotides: TGTGCCAGCAGCTCGGACAGGCAGCACCCCTACGAGCAGTACGTC.